Below, 8 T cell receptor beta chains from the same sample are listed, as sequenced in a study of OX40 agonist ivuxolimab in advanced cancers. Produced via immunoSEQ multiplex PCR; TCRdb's table is partial and in-frame only. The sample has about 100,000 clones, around 90% seen once; the top ten hold 0.45% to 0.65%. The specimen comprised CD4+ or CD8+ T cells sorted from blood, sampled in a trial of the OX40 agonist ivuxolimab. These receptors all come from an adult with an advanced solid tumor such as melanoma, head and neck, liver or kidney cancer.

The chain joins TRBV5-1 to TRBJ2-6; no firm D call. V lost 2 bases, J lost 0 bases, and 6 bases lay in between. CDR1 and CDR2 (germline): SGHRS, YFSETQ. This CDR3 contains 15 residues. The CDR3 DNA sequence: TGCGCCAGCAGCTTTTCCAGCTCTGGGGCCAACGTCCTGACTTTC. It yields the protein CASSFSSSGANVLTF.

V and J are TRBV28 and TRBJ2-2; TRBD2 aligns across 16 bases. CDR1 is MDHEN, CDR2 SYDVKM, per germline. This CDR3 region has 21 residues. The V gene end was trimmed by 6 bases and the J gene end by 6 bases; junction bases not matched to a gene: 19. CDR3 protein: CASSSLISAGTSGRASGELFF. In nucleotides, the CDR3 is TGTGCCAGCAGCTCCCTGATTTCCGCCGGGACTAGCGGGAGGGCCTCCGGGGAGCTGTTTTTT.

This CDR3 is CASSQGGTLHTEAFF. CDR3 DNA: TGTGCCAGCAGCCAAGGCGGGACCCTACACACTGAAGCTTTCTTT. The chain couples TRBV4-2 to TRBJ1-1; perhaps TRBD1 as D (5 bases). The ends were cut back, 1 base at V and 3 bases at J, with 12 bases in the middle. The CDR3 has 15 amino acids. Germline CDR1 and CDR2: LGHNA and YNFKEQ.

The chain uses TRBV5-1 and TRBJ2-7; TRBD1 or TRBD2 may be the D gene (5 bases each). Trimming took off 3 bases at V and 6 bases at J, with 13 bases between the two ends. Germline V gene data show CDR1 as SGHRS and CDR2 as YFSETQ. The CDR3 sequence is 13 residues long. Written as DNA, the CDR3 is TGCGCCAGCAGCTCCGGGACGGAACTCGAGCAGTACTTC. Its translation is CASSSGTELEQYF.

The chain joins TRBV7-9 to TRBJ2-1; tentatively, D is TRBD2 (6 bases). Germline V lookup: CDR1 SEHNR, CDR2 FQNEAQ (reference sequence). The CDR3 covers 16 residues. Trimming took 0 bases from V and 6 from J, leaving 15 bases between them. CDR3 sequence reads: CASSLALSTRGNEQFF. CDR3 DNA sequence: TGTGCCAGCAGCTTAGCGCTTTCGACTAGGGGCAATGAGCAGTTCTTC.

J is TRBJ2-5 and V is TRBV5-1, with TRBD2 identical over 8 bases. Germline V gene data show CDR1 as SGHRS and CDR2 as YFSETQ. This CDR3 has 14 residues. The V and J ends lost 3 bases and 2 bases, in that order; junction bases with no gene match: 3. CDR3 in DNA: TGCGCCAGCAGCTCTATAGCGGGACAAGAGACCCAGTACTTC. It encodes CASSSIAGQETQYF.

The gene calls are TRBV28 and TRBJ1-5, with D possibly matching TRBD1 (5 bases). The V and J ends lost 3 bases and 5 bases respectively, with 8 bases between them. The germline gives CDR1 MDHEN, CDR2 SYDVKM. The CDR3 sequence is 13 residues long. The CDR3 region has the DNA TGTGCCAGCAGTTTCTGGGGGGATCAGCCCCAGCATTTT. Amino acid sequence: CASSFWGDQPQHF.

This chain joins TRBV9 and TRBJ2-7; 11 bases align to TRBD2. CDR1 is SGDLS, CDR2 YYNGEE, per germline. The trim removed 4 bases at V and 0 bases at J, leaving 6 bases unmatched. The CDR3 has 16 amino acids. CDR3: CASSLGTSGSSYEQYF. CDR3 nucleotides: TGTGCCAGCAGCCTCGGGACTAGCGGCAGCTCCTACGAGCAGTACTTC.